Below, 2 T cell receptor beta chains from the same sample are listed, as sequenced in a study of Graves' ophthalmopathy and Graves' hyperthyroidism. Amplifying from RNA transcripts, the study obtained TCR beta CDR3 regions. The authors performed first-round RT-PCR with HTBI primers and then a second-round multiplex PCR. MiXCR, applied by TCRdb to the multiplex PCR reads, yields one record per CDR3 protein. The data contain some 240,000 distinct CDR3 sequences, around 50% of them singletons. Material: peripheral blood. Receptors were obtained from an adult man with Graves' ophthalmopathy.

The table lists this clonotype with a few counts. The chain combines TRBV19 with TRBJ2-5; TRBD2 matches 14 bases. In germline, CDR1 is LNHDA, CDR2 SQIVND (reference sequence). This CDR3 has 16 residues. V lost 9 bases to trimming and J lost 2 bases; unmatched junction nucleotides: 8. DNA of the CDR3: TGTGCCAGCAGCTTAGGGACTAGCGGGAGTCAAGAGACCCAGTACTTC. Translating gives CASSLGTSGSQETQYF.

Ten or more counts support this clonotype. The chain carries TRBV7-6 and TRBJ2-2, with 7 bases lining up with TRBD1. Germline-derived CDR1 and CDR2 are SGHVS and FNYEAQ. CDR3 length: 14 amino acids. Trimming cost V 5 bases and J 1 base; bases outside gene matches: 1. DNA of the CDR3: TGTGCCAGCAGCCGGACAGGGAACACCGGGGAGCTGTTTTTT. Translated: CASSRTGNTGELFF.